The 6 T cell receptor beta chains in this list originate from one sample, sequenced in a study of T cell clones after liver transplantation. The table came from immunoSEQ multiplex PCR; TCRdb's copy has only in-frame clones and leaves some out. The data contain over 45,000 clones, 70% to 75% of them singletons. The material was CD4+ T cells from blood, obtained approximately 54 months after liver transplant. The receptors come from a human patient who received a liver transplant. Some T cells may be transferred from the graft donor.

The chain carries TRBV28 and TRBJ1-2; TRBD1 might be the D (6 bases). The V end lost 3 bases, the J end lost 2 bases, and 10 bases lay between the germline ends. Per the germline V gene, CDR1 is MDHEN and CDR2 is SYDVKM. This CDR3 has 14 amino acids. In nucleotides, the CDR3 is TGTGCCAGCAGTTTGGGGGCCCTGAACTATGGCTACACCTTC. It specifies CASSLGALNYGYTF.

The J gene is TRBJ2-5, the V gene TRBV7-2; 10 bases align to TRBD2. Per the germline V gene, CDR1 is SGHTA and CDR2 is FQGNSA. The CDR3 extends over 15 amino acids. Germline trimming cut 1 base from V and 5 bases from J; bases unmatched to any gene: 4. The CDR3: CASSLGLAGVETQYF. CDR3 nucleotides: TGTGCCAGCAGCTTAGGGCTAGCGGGGGTCGAGACCCAGTACTTC.

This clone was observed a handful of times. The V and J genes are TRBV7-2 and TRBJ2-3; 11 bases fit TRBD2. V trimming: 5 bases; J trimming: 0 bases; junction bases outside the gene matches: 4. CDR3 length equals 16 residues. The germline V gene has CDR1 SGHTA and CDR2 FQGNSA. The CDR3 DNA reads TGTGCCAGCAGCACCGGGACTAGCGGAAGCACAGATACGCAGTATTTT. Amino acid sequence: CASSTGTSGSTDTQYF.

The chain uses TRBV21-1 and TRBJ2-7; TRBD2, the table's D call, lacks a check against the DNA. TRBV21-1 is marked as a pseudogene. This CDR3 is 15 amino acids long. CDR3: CVSSNPSGENYEQYF. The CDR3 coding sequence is TGTGTCAGCAGCAACCCTAGCGGGGAGAACTACGAGCAGTACTTC.

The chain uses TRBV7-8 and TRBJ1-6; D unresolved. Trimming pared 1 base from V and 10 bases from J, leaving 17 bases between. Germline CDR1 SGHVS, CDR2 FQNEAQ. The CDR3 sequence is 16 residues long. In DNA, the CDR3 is TGTGCCAGCAGCTTAGACCCGGGCACCTTGGGGTCACCCCTCCACTTT. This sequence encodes CASSLDPGTLGSPLHF.

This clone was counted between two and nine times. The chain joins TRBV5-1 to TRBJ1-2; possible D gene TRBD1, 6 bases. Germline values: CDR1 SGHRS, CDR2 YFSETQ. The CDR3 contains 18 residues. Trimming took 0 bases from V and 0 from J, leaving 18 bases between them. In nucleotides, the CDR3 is TGCGCCAGCAGCTTGGAGGGTGTACGGGGGGCCTCTAACTATGGCTACACCTTC. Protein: CASSLEGVRGASNYGYTF. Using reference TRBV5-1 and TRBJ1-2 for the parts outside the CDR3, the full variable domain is KAGVTQTPRYLIKTRGQQVTLSCSPISGHRSVSWYQQTPGQGLQFLFEYFSETQRNKGNFPGRFSGRQFSNSRSEMNVSTLELGDSALYLCASSLEGVRGASNYGYTFGSGTRLTVV.